This TCR beta chain was recorded in a study of shared clonotypes between healthy human individuals. Study-level findings and limits: Even with large depth, rarefaction showed that sorted-subset sequencing was incomplete. Researchers sampled only blood; tissue repertoires likely differ.

A remark on this clone: Its cognate antigen is unknown.

Germline V gene data show CDR1 as SGHKS and CDR2 as YYEKEE (reference sequence). This CDR3 is 12 amino acids long. Trimming removed 3 bases at V and 8 bases at J, with 10 bases between. The study drew all its donors from Caucasian adults living in Nashville, Tennessee. The assay was immunoSEQ multiplex PCR, and TCRdb's table has in-frame clones only and misses some. The sample has hundreds of thousands of clones, roughly 70% seen once. This chain connects TRBV5-5 to TRBJ2-3; no clear D gene. This sequence was found in a woman between 25 and 40 years old in good health. Sequenced: memory CD4+ T cells sorted from blood. The subset denotes: CD45RA-negative fraction. Here the CDR3 DNA reads TGTGCCAGCAGCTGGGAAAAGGTTACGCAGTATTTT. This codes for CASSWEKVTQYF.